This T cell receptor beta chain was captured in a study of blood T cell repertoires in COVID-19 (dated by TCRdb to 2019 to 2021). Regarding the study in general: Samples covering the acute and convalescent phases of COVID-19 were provided by collaborators in the United States, Italy and Spain. The prospective study material was composed of cDNA or gDNA derived from T cells, B-cell-depleted T cells, or PBMCs. Subjects who had been exposed to COVID-19, were actively infected with it, or had recovered from it provided the deeply sampled blood TCRbeta repertoires that made up the dataset. A freely available public database, intended as a resource for researchers studying the immune response to SARS-CoV-2, is where the repertoires were released. Samples were obtained from the ongoing ImmuneRACE study (first 160 participants) and from about 1,300 subjects provided by 6 global collaborators. The sample metadata nearly always contained a de-identified subject ID, COVID-19 status, age in years and sex. Where available, HLA class I and class II types were obtained from metadata supplied by the sample provider rather than from assay-based typing. The investigation overall reported the following: How much clinical and demographic metadata was included differed by source and by participant, and the metadata was provided uncurated.

Trimming at the junction amounts to 4 bases on V and 8 bases on J, and the germline ends lie 16 bases apart. From the cysteine up to the phenylalanine, the CDR3 has a length of 14 residues. Solely the CDR3 DNA is kept, with 42 bases framed from the first base. As encoded in the germline V gene (reference sequence), CDR1 is SGHKS while CDR2 is YYEKEE. Regarding this clone: The target of this receptor is not known. Base qualities are not provided; no much larger clone lies one nucleotide away.

Whole blood was collected in K2EDTA tubes by collaborating institutions according to the institutions' own protocols. For TCRbeta analysis, collaborators shipped samples as frozen whole blood, isolated PBMCs, or DNA extracted from either of those sample types. TCRbeta CDR3 regions were amplified from genomic DNA using the immunoSEQ Assay, a bias-controlled multiplex PCR. The source study handled its data this way. Within the assay, amplification of reference gene primers was used to estimate how many nucleated cells each sample contained. Sequence reads were collapsed and filtered to measure the absolute abundance of every unique TCRbeta CDR3 rearrangement. For each sample, productive Simpson clonality was calculated as the square root of Simpson's diversity index across productive rearrangements. In TCRdb, the immuneACCESS table is reduced to in-frame sequences with V and J assigned. These tables do not hold every clone; where another copy was compared, an unresolved V gene accounts for under half, and the others remain unexplained. The V and J calls and clone size were taken over from that table, and D and trimming were inferred from the DNA. Recorded for this sample are 100,000 or so clones; 70% to 85% of them occurred a single time. Roughly a tenth of the sample belongs to the ten largest clones.

The sequencing input was peripheral blood. The chain employs TRBV5-5 and TRBJ2-1; a weak D assignment points to TRBD1 (6 bases agree). This TCR was sampled from a man aged 70-80 years with active or convalescent COVID-19. CDR3 region: CASSLDDNRDEQFF. The nucleotide sequence is TGTGCCAGCAGCCTCGATGACAACAGGGATGAGCAGTTCTTC.